This is a list of T cell receptor beta chains from one sample in a study of T cell responses to AZD1222 COVID-19 vaccine. The assay was immunoSEQ multiplex PCR, and TCRdb's table has in-frame clones only and misses some. The top ten clones hold approximately 1.3% of a sample with tens of thousands of clones, 85% to 90% of them seen once. The sample was peripheral blood, taken 28 days after the second AZD1222 dose. Receptor source: an adult who received the AZD1222 COVID-19 vaccine. CDR3s include the opening cysteine and the closing phenylalanine or tryptophan. D genes are given only for firm matches. Size tells how often a clone was seen (once, few, many) or the class of an expanded clone, and some rows leave it out.

j_call clone_size cdr3_length v_call d_call cdr3_aa cdr3_nt
TRBJ2-7 NA 16 TRBV5-4 NA CASSLAGGSPSYEQYF TGTGCCAGCAGCTTGGCCGGAGGCTCACCCTCCTACGAGCAGTACTTC
TRBJ1-5 NA 17 TRBV11-2 NA CASSPSFGHYSNQPQHF TGTGCCAGCAGCCCATCCTTTGGGCATTATAGCAATCAGCCCCAGCATTTT
TRBJ2-7 NA 13 TRBV6-5 NA CASSYGGSYEQYF TGTGCCAGCAGTTACGGGGGGTCCTACGAGCAGTACTTC
TRBJ2-7 once 14 TRBV5-8 TRBD1 CASTRRRQGNEQYF TGTGCCAGCACAAGACGGAGACAGGGAAACGAGCAGTACTTC
TRBJ1-6 NA 16 TRBV7-9 NA CASSLEWSSYNSPLHF TGTGCCAGCAGCTTAGAATGGAGCTCCTATAATTCACCCCTCCACTTT
TRBJ2-3 NA 16 TRBV3-1/TRBV3-2 NA CASSQGGLGRTDTQYF TGTGCCAGCAGCCAGGGGGGACTGGGTCGCACAGATACGCAGTATTTT
TRBJ2-3 NA 15 TRBV7-2 TRBD2 CASSSGTSPTDTQYF TGTGCCAGCAGCTCCGGGACTAGCCCTACAGATACGCAGTATTTT
TRBJ1-3 NA 14 TRBV5-1 NA CASSSDSSGNTIYF TGCGCCAGCAGCAGCGACAGCTCTGGAAACACCATATATTTT
TRBJ2-5 NA 13 TRBV18 NA CASSLGGEETQYF TGTGCCAGCTCACTTGGGGGAGAAGAGACCCAGTACTTC
TRBJ2-5 once 16 TRBV5-4 NA CASTPGALRSEETQYF TGTGCCAGCACCCCCGGCGCGCTTCGGTCAGAAGAGACCCAGTACTTC
TRBJ1-4 NA 15 TRBV7-6 NA CASSQGGGWNEKLFF TGTGCCAGCAGTCAGGGTGGCGGATGGAACGAAAAACTGTTTTTT
TRBJ2-7 NA 14 TRBV10-3 TRBD1 CAIRGGQDTHEQYF TGTGCCATCAGGGGGGGACAGGATACCCACGAGCAGTACTTC
TRBJ2-3 NA 17 TRBV7-2 TRBD1 CASSPNMQGAQTDTQYF TGTGCCAGCAGCCCGAACATGCAGGGGGCGCAAACAGATACGCAGTATTTT
TRBJ2-3 NA 15 TRBV7-3 TRBD2 CASSQAGGPGDTQYF TGTGCCAGCAGCCAAGCGGGGGGCCCGGGAGATACGCAGTATTTT
TRBJ1-6 NA 13 TRBV27 NA CASSFGVDSPLHF TGTGCCAGCAGTTTTGGGGTGGATTCACCCCTCCACTTT